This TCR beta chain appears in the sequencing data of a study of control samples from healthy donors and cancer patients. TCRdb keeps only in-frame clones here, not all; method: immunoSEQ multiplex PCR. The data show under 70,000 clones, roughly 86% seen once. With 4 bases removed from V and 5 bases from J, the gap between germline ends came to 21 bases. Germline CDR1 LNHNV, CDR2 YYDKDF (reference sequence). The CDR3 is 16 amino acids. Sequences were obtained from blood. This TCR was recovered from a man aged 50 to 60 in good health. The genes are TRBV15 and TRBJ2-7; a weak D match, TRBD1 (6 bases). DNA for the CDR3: TGTGCCACCAGCATAAATAAGGGGGACGGCCACGACGAGCAGTACTTC. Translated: CATSINKGDGHDEQYF. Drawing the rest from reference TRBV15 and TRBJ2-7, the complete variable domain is DAMVIQNPRYQVTQFGKPVTLSCSQTLNHNVMYWYQQKSSQAPKLLFHYYDKDFNNEADTPDNFQSRRPNTSFCFLDIRSPGLGDTAMYLCATSINKGDGHDEQYFGPGTRLTVT.